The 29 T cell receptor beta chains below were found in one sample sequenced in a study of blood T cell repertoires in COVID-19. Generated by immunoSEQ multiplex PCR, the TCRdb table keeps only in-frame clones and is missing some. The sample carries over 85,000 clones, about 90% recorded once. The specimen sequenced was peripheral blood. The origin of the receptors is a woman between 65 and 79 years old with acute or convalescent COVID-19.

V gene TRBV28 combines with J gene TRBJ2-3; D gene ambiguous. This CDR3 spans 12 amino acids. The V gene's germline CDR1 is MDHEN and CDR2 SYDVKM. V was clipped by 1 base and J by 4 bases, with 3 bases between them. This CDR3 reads CASSLSADTQYF. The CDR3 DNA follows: TGTGCCAGCAGTTTATCGGCAGATACGCAGTATTTT.

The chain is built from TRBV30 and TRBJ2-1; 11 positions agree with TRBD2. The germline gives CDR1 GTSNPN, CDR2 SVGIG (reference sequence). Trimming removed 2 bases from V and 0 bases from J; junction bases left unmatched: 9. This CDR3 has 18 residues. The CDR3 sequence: CAWSSVGSGGASYNEQFF. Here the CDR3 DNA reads TGTGCCTGGAGTTCTGTGGGTAGCGGGGGGGCCTCCTACAATGAGCAGTTCTTC.

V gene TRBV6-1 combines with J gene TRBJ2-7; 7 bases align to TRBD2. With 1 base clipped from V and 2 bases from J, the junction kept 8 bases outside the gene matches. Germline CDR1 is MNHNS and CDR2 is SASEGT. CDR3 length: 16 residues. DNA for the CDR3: TGTGCCAGCAGTGAAGAGCTGCGGGAGACACCCTACGAGCAGTACTTC. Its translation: CASSEELRETPYEQYF.

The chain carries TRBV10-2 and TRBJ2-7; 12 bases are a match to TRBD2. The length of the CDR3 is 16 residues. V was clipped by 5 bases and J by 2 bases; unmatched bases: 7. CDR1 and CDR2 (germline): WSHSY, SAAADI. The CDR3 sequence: CASSTSGTSGPYEQYF. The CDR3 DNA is TGCGCCAGCAGTACCTCCGGGACTAGCGGGCCCTACGAGCAGTACTTC.

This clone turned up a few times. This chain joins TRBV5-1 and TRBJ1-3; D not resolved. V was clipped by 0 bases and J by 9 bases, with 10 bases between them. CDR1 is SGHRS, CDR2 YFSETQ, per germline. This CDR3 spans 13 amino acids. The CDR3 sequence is CASSLVGEGTIYF. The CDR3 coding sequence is TGCGCCAGCAGCTTGGTCGGGGAAGGCACCATATATTTT.

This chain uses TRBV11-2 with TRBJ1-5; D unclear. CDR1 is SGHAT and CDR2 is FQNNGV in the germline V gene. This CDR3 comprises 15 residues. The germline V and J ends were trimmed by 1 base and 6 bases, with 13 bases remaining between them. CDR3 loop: CASSLGGGSGQPQHF. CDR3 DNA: TGTGCCAGCAGCTTAGGGGGAGGATCCGGTCAGCCCCAGCATTTT. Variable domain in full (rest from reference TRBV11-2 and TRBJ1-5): EAGVAQSPRYKIIEKRQSVAFWCNPISGHATLYWYQQILGQGPKLLIQFQNNGVVDDSQLPKDRFSAERLKGVDSTLKIQPAKLEDSAVYLCASSLGGGSGQPQHFGDGTRLSIL.

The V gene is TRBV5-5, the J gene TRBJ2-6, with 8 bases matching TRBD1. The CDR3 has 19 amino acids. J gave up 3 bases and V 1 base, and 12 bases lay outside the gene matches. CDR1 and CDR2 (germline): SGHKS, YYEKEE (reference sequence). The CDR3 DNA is TGTGCCAGCAGCTTGTCAGGGGGCTTAATCTCCTTTGGGGCCAACGTCCTGACTTTC. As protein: CASSLSGGLISFGANVLTF.

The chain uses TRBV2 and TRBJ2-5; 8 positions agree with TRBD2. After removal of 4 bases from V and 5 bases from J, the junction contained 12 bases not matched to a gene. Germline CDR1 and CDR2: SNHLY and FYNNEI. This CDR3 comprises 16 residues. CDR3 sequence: CASSGTSRGGGETQYF. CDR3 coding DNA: TGTGCCAGCAGTGGGACTAGTCGGGGGGGAGGCGAGACCCAGTACTTC. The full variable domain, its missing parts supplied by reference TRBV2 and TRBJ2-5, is EPEVTQTPSHQVTQMGQEVILRCVPISNHLYFYWYRQILGQKVEFLVSFYNNEISEKSEIFDDQFSVERPDGSNFTLKIRSTKLEDSAMYFCASSGTSRGGGETQYFGPGTRLLVL.

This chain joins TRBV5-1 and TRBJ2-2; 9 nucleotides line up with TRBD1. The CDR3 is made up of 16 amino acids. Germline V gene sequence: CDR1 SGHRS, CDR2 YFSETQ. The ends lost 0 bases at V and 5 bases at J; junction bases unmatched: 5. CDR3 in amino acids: CASSLGTGGYTGELFF. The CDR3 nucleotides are TGCGCCAGCAGCTTGGGCACAGGGGGCTATACCGGGGAGCTGTTTTTT. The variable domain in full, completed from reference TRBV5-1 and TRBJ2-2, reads KAGVTQTPRYLIKTRGQQVTLSCSPISGHRSVSWYQQTPGQGLQFLFEYFSETQRNKGNFPGRFSGRQFSNSRSEMNVSTLELGDSALYLCASSLGTGGYTGELFFGEGSRLTVL.

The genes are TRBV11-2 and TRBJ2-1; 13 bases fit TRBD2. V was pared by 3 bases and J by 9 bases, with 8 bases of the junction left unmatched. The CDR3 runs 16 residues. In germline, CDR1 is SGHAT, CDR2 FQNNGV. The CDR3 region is CASSLSRLAGGGEQFF. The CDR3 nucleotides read TGTGCCAGCAGCTTGTCTCGACTAGCGGGGGGAGGTGAGCAGTTCTTC.

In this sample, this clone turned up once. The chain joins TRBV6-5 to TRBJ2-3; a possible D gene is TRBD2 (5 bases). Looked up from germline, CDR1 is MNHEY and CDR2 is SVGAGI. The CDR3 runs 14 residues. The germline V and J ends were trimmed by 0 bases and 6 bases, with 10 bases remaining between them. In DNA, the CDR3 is TGTGCCAGCAGTTACTCGGACGGGGATGATACGCAGTATTTT. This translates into CASSYSDGDDTQYF.

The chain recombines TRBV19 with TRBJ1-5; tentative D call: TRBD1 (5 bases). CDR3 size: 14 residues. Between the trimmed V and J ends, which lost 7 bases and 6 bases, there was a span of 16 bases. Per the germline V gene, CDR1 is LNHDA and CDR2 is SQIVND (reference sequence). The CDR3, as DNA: TGTGCCAGTAAACCAGGCAGGGATATTCAGCCCCAGCATTTT. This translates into CASKPGRDIQPQHF.

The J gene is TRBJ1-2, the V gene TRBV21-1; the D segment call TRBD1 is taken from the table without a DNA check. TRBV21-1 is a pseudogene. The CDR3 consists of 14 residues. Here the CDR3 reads CASIKGAFDYGYTF. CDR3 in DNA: TGTGCCAGCATCAAGGGGGCTTTTGACTATGGCTACACCTTC.

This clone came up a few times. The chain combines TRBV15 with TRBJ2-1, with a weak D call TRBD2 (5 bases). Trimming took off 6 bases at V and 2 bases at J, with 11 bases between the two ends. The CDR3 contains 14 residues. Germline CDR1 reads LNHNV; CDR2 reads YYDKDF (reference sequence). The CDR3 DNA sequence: TGTGCCACCAGGTCTTTGGGAGCCTACAATGAGCAGTTCTTC. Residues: CATRSLGAYNEQFF.

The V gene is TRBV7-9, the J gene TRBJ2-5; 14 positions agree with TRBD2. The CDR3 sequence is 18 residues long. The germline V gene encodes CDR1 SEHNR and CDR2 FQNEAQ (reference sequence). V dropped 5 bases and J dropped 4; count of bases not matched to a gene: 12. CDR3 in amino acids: CASSPGTSGGLLRETQYF. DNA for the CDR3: TGTGCCAGCAGCCCGGGGACTAGCGGGGGTCTATTACGAGAGACCCAGTACTTC.

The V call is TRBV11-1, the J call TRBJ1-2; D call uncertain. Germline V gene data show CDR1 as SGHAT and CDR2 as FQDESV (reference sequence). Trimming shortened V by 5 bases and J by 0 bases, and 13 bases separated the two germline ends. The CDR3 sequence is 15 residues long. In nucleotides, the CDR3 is TGTGCCAGCAGCCTAGGAAGTCTAGCTAACTATGGCTACACCTTC. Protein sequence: CASSLGSLANYGYTF.

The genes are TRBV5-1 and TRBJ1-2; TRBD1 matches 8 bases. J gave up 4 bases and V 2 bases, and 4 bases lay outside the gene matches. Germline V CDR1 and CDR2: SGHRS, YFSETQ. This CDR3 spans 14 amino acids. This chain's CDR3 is CASSLDRGTYGYTF. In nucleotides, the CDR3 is TGCGCCAGCAGCTTAGACAGGGGAACCTATGGCTACACCTTC.

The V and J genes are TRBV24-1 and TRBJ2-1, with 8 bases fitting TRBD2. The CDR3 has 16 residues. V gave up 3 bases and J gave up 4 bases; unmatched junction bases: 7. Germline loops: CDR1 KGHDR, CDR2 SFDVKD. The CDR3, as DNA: TGTGCCACCAGTGATGTTACTAGCGGAAAATACAATGAGCAGTTCTTC. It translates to CATSDVTSGKYNEQFF.

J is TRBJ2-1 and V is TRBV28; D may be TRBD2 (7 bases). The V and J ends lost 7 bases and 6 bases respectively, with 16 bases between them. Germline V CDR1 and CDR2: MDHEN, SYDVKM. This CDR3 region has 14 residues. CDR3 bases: TGTGCCAGCACCCCTAGCGGACAGCGCAATGAGCAGTTCTTC. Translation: CASTPSGQRNEQFF. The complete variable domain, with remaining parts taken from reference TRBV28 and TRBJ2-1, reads DVKVTQSSRYLVKRTGEKVFLECVQDMDHENMFWYRQDPGLGLRLIYFSYDVKMKEKGDIPEGYSVSREKKERFSLILESASTNQTSMYLCASTPSGQRNEQFFGPGTRLTVL.

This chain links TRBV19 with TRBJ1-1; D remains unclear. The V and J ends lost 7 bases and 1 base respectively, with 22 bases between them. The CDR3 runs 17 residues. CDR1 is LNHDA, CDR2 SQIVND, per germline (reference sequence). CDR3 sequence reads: CASTGPYGVMSNTEAFF. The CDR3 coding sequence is TGTGCCAGTACGGGTCCTTACGGGGTCATGTCGAACACTGAAGCTTTCTTT.

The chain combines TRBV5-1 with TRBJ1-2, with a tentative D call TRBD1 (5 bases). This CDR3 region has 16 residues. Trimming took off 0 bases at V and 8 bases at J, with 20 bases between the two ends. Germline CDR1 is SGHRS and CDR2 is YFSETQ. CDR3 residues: CASSLEAELGLKGYTF. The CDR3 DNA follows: TGCGCCAGCAGCTTGGAGGCCGAACTGGGGCTGAAGGGCTACACCTTC. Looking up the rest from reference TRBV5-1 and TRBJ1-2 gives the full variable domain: KAGVTQTPRYLIKTRGQQVTLSCSPISGHRSVSWYQQTPGQGLQFLFEYFSETQRNKGNFPGRFSGRQFSNSRSEMNVSTLELGDSALYLCASSLEAELGLKGYTFGSGTRLTVV.

The DNA of the CDR3 is TGCGCCAGCAGCTTGGGTGGACAGGGGAACAATGAGCAGTTCTTC. Translation: CASSLGGQGNNEQFF. J is TRBJ2-1 and V is TRBV5-1; 9 nucleotides match TRBD1. This CDR3 spans 15 amino acids. Trimming removed 0 bases from V and 5 bases from J; junction bases left unmatched: 3. Germline V gene data show CDR1 as SGHRS and CDR2 as YFSETQ.

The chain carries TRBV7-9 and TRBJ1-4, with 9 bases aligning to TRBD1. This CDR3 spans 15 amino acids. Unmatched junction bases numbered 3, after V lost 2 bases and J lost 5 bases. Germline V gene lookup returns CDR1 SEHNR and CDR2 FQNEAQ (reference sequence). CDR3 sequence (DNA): TGTGCCAGCAGCTTACGGACAGGGGCAAATGAAAAACTGTTTTTT. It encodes CASSLRTGANEKLFF.

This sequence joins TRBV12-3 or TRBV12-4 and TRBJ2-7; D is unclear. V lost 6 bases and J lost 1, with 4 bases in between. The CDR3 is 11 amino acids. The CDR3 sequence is CASSPSYEQYF. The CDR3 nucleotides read TGTGCCAGCAGCCCTTCCTACGAGCAGTACTTC.

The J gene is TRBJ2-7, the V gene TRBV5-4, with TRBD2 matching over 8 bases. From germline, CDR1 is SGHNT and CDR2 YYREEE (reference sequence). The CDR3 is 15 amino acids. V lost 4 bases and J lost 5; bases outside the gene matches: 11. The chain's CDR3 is CASSHISSGGNEQYF. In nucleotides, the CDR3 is TGTGCCAGCAGCCACATATCATCGGGGGGGAACGAGCAGTACTTC.

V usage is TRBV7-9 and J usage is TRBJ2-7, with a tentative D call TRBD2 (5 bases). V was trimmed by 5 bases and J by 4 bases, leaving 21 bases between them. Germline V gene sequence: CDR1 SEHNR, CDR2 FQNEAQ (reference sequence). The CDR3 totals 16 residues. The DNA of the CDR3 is TGTGCCAGCAGCATACAACCGGGGTTAGCATCTTACGAGCAGTACTTC. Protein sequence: CASSIQPGLASYEQYF.

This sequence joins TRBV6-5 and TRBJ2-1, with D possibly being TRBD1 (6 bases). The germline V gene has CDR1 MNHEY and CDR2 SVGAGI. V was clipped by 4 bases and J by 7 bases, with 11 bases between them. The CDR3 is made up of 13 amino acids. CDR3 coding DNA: TGTGCCAGCAGTTCCCAGGGGTGGAATGAGCAGTTCTTC. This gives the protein CASSSQGWNEQFF.

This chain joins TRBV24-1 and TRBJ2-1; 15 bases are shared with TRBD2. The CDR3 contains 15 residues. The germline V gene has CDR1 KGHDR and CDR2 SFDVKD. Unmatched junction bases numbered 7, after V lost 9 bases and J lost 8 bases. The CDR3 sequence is CATAGTSGRIYEQFF. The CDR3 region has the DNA TGTGCCACCGCCGGGACTAGCGGGAGGATCTATGAGCAGTTCTTC.

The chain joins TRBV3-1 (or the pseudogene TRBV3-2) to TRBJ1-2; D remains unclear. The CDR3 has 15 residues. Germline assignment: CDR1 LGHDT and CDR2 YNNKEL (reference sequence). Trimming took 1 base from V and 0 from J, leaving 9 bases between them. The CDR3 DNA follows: TGTGCCAGCAGCCAAGGGGCAGCAGCTAACTATGGCTACACCTTC. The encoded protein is CASSQGAAANYGYTF.